These T cell receptor beta chains were read from a single sample in a study of blood T cells in healthy people across ages. TCRdb redid the calling of the 5' RACE reads with MiXCR, one entry per CDR3 protein. The repertoire includes 1,500,000 or so distinct CDR3 sequences, 42% of them detected once, and just over 4% sits in the top ten. Sequencing was carried out using blood. Every receptor here comes from a woman aged 18-29 years in good health. Both conserved end residues are part of each CDR3. A D gene is named only where the DNA matches it firmly. Only some rows state a clone size, as once, few, many or a class for expanded clones.

d_gene: .
abundance: few
j_gene: TRBJ2-3
v_gene: TRBV5-1
CDR3aa: CASSSGTVITTQYF
CDR3nt: TGCGCCAGCAGCTCAGGGACGGTGATTACTACGCAGTATTTT

d_gene: TRBD2
abundance: .
j_gene: TRBJ2-4
v_gene: TRBV12-3/TRBV12-4
CDR3aa: CASSPNSGTRAKEYF
CDR3nt: TGTGCCAGCAGTCCCAACTCCGGGACTAGGGCCAAGGAGTACTTC

d_gene: TRBD2
abundance: .
j_gene: TRBJ2-1
v_gene: TRBV20-1
CDR3aa: CSVFPGGARNEQFF
CDR3nt: TGCAGTGTGTTCCCCGGGGGGGCACGTAATGAGCAGTTCTTC

d_gene: .
abundance: .
j_gene: TRBJ2-7
v_gene: TRBV10-3
CDR3aa: CAISEATDYEQYF
CDR3nt: TGTGCCATCAGTGAAGCTACCGACTACGAGCAGTACTTC

d_gene: TRBD1
abundance: .
j_gene: TRBJ1-1
v_gene: TRBV4-2
CDR3aa: CASRQKGTGNMNTEAFF
CDR3nt: TGTGCCAGCAGGCAAAAAGGGACAGGGAATATGAACACTGAAGCTTTCTTT

d_gene: .
abundance: .
j_gene: TRBJ2-7
v_gene: TRBV20-1
CDR3aa: CSARGAHWAASYEQYF
CDR3nt: TGCAGTGCTAGAGGTGCGCACTGGGCGGCCTCCTACGAGCAGTACTTC

d_gene: .
abundance: .
j_gene: TRBJ1-1
v_gene: TRBV4-1
CDR3aa: CASSQDRTGWVNTEAFF
CDR3nt: TGCGCCAGCAGCCAAGATAGGACGGGGTGGGTGAACACTGAAGCTTTCTTT

d_gene: .
abundance: .
j_gene: TRBJ2-3
v_gene: TRBV28
CDR3aa: CASSFRDSAKNTQYF
CDR3nt: TGTGCCAGCAGTTTCCGGGACTCTGCCAAAAATACGCAGTATTTT

d_gene: .
abundance: few
j_gene: TRBJ1-5
v_gene: TRBV5-1
CDR3aa: CASSLEGTSAQPQHF
CDR3nt: TGCGCCAGCAGCTTGGAAGGGACAAGCGCCCAGCCCCAGCATTTT

d_gene: .
abundance: few
j_gene: TRBJ2-3
v_gene: TRBV11-2
CDR3aa: CASSLRTTLADTQYF
CDR3nt: TGTGCCAGCAGCTTAAGGACAACACTCGCAGATACGCAGTATTTT

d_gene: TRBD2
abundance: .
j_gene: TRBJ2-5
v_gene: TRBV3-1
CDR3aa: CASSRTSGLLQETQYF
CDR3nt: TGTGCCAGCAGCCGGACTAGCGGACTTCTACAAGAGACCCAGTACTTC

d_gene: .
abundance: .
j_gene: TRBJ2-1
v_gene: TRBV3-1
CDR3aa: CASSQEGALARPFF
CDR3nt: TGTGCCAGCAGCCAAGAGGGGGCACTCGCCCGTCCGTTCTTC

d_gene: .
abundance: .
j_gene: TRBJ2-1
v_gene: TRBV20-1
CDR3aa: CSAQEGSPSYNEQFF
CDR3nt: TGCAGTGCCCAGGAGGGCAGCCCTTCCTACAATGAGCAGTTCTTC

d_gene: TRBD1
abundance: few
j_gene: TRBJ2-1
v_gene: TRBV7-8
CDR3aa: CASSRQGLGGYNEQFF
CDR3nt: TGTGCCAGCAGTCGACAGGGGCTAGGGGGGTACAATGAGCAGTTCTTC

d_gene: TRBD2
abundance: .
j_gene: TRBJ2-5
v_gene: TRBV4-1
CDR3aa: CASSQVPLTSGGAGEQYF
CDR3nt: TGCGCCAGCAGCCAAGTTCCCCTCACTAGCGGGGGGGCCGGTGAGCAGTACTTC

d_gene: .
abundance: few
j_gene: TRBJ1-3
v_gene: TRBV15
CDR3aa: CATSRSGNTIYF
CDR3nt: TGTGCCACCAGCAGATCCGGAAACACCATATATTTT

d_gene: .
abundance: many
j_gene: TRBJ2-3
v_gene: TRBV5-1
CDR3aa: CASSFASRDTQYF
CDR3nt: TGCGCCAGCAGCTTTGCCTCAAGGGATACGCAGTATTTT

d_gene: TRBD2
abundance: once
j_gene: TRBJ2-5
v_gene: TRBV6-5
CDR3aa: CASSYYSGTRETQYF
CDR3nt: TGTGCCAGCAGTTACTACAGCGGGACTCGAGAGACCCAGTACTTC

d_gene: TRBD2
abundance: once
j_gene: TRBJ2-5
v_gene: TRBV18
CDR3aa: CASSPSSGGRNEQYF
CDR3nt: TGTGCCAGCTCACCATCGAGCGGGGGCCGCAATGAGCAGTACTTC

d_gene: .
abundance: .
j_gene: TRBJ1-3
v_gene: TRBV20-1
CDR3aa: CSAREERAAGNTIYF
CDR3nt: TGCAGTGCTAGAGAAGAAAGGGCCGCAGGAAACACCATATATTTT

d_gene: TRBD1
abundance: .
j_gene: TRBJ1-4
v_gene: TRBV9
CDR3aa: CASSVAAGGNEKLFF
CDR3nt: TGTGCCAGCAGCGTAGCCGCAGGGGGGAATGAAAAACTGTTTTTT

d_gene: .
abundance: .
j_gene: TRBJ1-2
v_gene: TRBV5-6
CDR3aa: CASSLVRALGYGYTF
CDR3nt: TGTGCCAGCAGCTTGGTGCGAGCCCTTGGCTATGGCTACACCTTC

d_gene: TRBD1
abundance: .
j_gene: TRBJ1-6
v_gene: TRBV7-2
CDR3aa: CASSAYRGNSPLHF
CDR3nt: TGTGCCAGCAGCGCCTACAGGGGTAATTCACCCCTCCACTTT

d_gene: TRBD1
abundance: few
j_gene: TRBJ2-7
v_gene: TRBV12-3/TRBV12-4
CDR3aa: CASSIRQGVSYEQYF
CDR3nt: TGTGCCAGCAGCATTCGACAGGGGGTCTCCTACGAGCAGTACTTC

d_gene: TRBD2
abundance: .
j_gene: TRBJ2-2
v_gene: TRBV20-1
CDR3aa: CSARDFWGGNTGELFF
CDR3nt: TGCAGTGCTAGAGATTTCTGGGGGGGGAACACCGGGGAGCTGTTTTTT

d_gene: TRBD2
abundance: .
j_gene: TRBJ2-7
v_gene: TRBV7-2
CDR3aa: CASSLLTSQNEQYF
CDR3nt: TGTGCCAGCAGCTTATTGACTAGCCAGAATGAGCAGTACTTC

d_gene: .
abundance: .
j_gene: TRBJ2-6
v_gene: TRBV28
CDR3aa: CASSLGFSGAIVLTF
CDR3nt: TGTGCCAGCAGTTTAGGATTCTCTGGGGCCATCGTCCTGACTTTC

d_gene: .
abundance: .
j_gene: TRBJ1-1
v_gene: TRBV18
CDR3aa: CASSPRSAGLNTEAFF
CDR3nt: TGTGCCAGCTCACCAAGATCGGCGGGTCTGAACACTGAAGCTTTCTTT

d_gene: .
abundance: .
j_gene: TRBJ1-5
v_gene: TRBV12-3/TRBV12-4
CDR3aa: CASSLGGVAGGSNQPQHF
CDR3nt: TGTGCCAGCAGTTTGGGGGGGGTCGCGGGAGGAAGCAATCAGCCCCAGCATTTT

d_gene: .
abundance: few
j_gene: TRBJ1-1
v_gene: TRBV4-1
CDR3aa: CASSTGAGMNTEAFF
CDR3nt: TGTGCCAGCAGCACCGGCGCCGGGATGAACACTGAAGCTTTCTTT

d_gene: .
abundance: .
j_gene: TRBJ1-2
v_gene: TRBV25-1
CDR3aa: CASSGIGLNYGYTF
CDR3nt: TGTGCCAGCAGTGGGATAGGACTAAACTATGGCTACACCTTC

d_gene: TRBD1
abundance: .
j_gene: TRBJ2-5
v_gene: TRBV7-9
CDR3aa: CASSLMGDRRETQYF
CDR3nt: TGTGCCAGCAGCTTAATGGGGGACAGGCGAGAGACCCAGTACTTC

d_gene: .
abundance: .
j_gene: TRBJ2-2
v_gene: TRBV5-5
CDR3aa: CASSLASGTTAGELFF
CDR3nt: TGTGCCAGCAGCTTGGCGTCCGGAACCACGGCCGGGGAGCTGTTTTTT

d_gene: TRBD2
abundance: few
j_gene: TRBJ2-3
v_gene: TRBV6-2/TRBV6-3
CDR3aa: CASSYPAGSSGRALSDTQYF
CDR3nt: TGTGCCAGCAGTTACCCAGCTGGGTCTAGCGGGAGGGCCCTCTCAGATACGCAGTATTTT

d_gene: .
abundance: .
j_gene: TRBJ2-5
v_gene: TRBV28
CDR3aa: CASSLVEPGEQETQYF
CDR3nt: TGTGCCAGCAGTTTAGTGGAACCCGGGGAACAAGAGACCCAGTACTTC

d_gene: .
abundance: .
j_gene: TRBJ1-1
v_gene: TRBV12-3/TRBV12-4
CDR3aa: CASRATGNTEAFF
CDR3nt: TGTGCCAGCAGAGCGACGGGTAACACTGAAGCTTTCTTT

d_gene: TRBD1
abundance: .
j_gene: TRBJ1-5
v_gene: TRBV20-1
CDR3aa: CSAGGQDSNQPQHF
CDR3nt: TGCAGTGCTGGCGGACAGGACAGCAATCAGCCCCAGCATTTT

d_gene: .
abundance: .
j_gene: TRBJ1-2
v_gene: TRBV24-1
CDR3aa: CATSDNTESYGYTF
CDR3nt: TGTGCCACCAGTGACAACACCGAGAGCTATGGCTACACCTTC

d_gene: .
abundance: once
j_gene: TRBJ2-6
v_gene: TRBV7-3
CDR3aa: CASSTRGLGVLTF
CDR3nt: TGTGCCAGCAGCACCCGTGGGCTTGGAGTCCTGACTTTC

d_gene: .
abundance: .
j_gene: TRBJ2-3
v_gene: TRBV15
CDR3aa: CATSRPESTIRGTQYF
CDR3nt: TGTGCCACCAGCAGACCCGAATCGACGATCAGGGGTACGCAGTATTTT

d_gene: .
abundance: few
j_gene: TRBJ1-1
v_gene: TRBV13
CDR3aa: CASGDGLDTEAFF
CDR3nt: TGTGCCAGTGGGGACGGGTTGGACACTGAAGCTTTCTTT

d_gene: .
abundance: .
j_gene: TRBJ2-5
v_gene: TRBV6-2/TRBV6-3
CDR3aa: CASSYTEETQYF
CDR3nt: TGTGCCAGCAGTTACACGGAGGAGACCCAGTACTTC

d_gene: .
abundance: .
j_gene: TRBJ2-4
v_gene: TRBV7-9
CDR3aa: CASSLGISGYIQYF
CDR3nt: TGTGCCAGCAGCTTAGGGATCTCTGGGTACATTCAGTACTTC

d_gene: .
abundance: few
j_gene: TRBJ2-3
v_gene: TRBV6-5
CDR3aa: CASSLAAVFSTDTQYF
CDR3nt: TGTGCCAGCAGTTTAGCCGCCGTATTTAGCACAGATACGCAGTATTTT

d_gene: .
abundance: few
j_gene: TRBJ2-3
v_gene: TRBV4-1
CDR3aa: CASSQVTSSDTQYF
CDR3nt: TGCGCCAGCAGCCAAGTGACTTCTTCAGATACGCAGTATTTT

d_gene: .
abundance: .
j_gene: TRBJ1-6
v_gene: TRBV5-1
CDR3aa: CASSLTGALDSPLHF
CDR3nt: TGCGCCAGCAGCTTGACCGGGGCTCTAGATTCACCCCTCCACTTT

d_gene: TRBD1
abundance: once
j_gene: TRBJ1-5
v_gene: TRBV24-1
CDR3aa: CVTSEDGTDQPQHF
CDR3nt: TGTGTCACCAGTGAAGACGGGACAGATCAGCCCCAGCATTTT

d_gene: .
abundance: .
j_gene: TRBJ1-2
v_gene: TRBV9
CDR3aa: CASSEGSSGYTF
CDR3nt: TGTGCCAGCAGCGAGGGAAGTTCTGGCTACACCTTC